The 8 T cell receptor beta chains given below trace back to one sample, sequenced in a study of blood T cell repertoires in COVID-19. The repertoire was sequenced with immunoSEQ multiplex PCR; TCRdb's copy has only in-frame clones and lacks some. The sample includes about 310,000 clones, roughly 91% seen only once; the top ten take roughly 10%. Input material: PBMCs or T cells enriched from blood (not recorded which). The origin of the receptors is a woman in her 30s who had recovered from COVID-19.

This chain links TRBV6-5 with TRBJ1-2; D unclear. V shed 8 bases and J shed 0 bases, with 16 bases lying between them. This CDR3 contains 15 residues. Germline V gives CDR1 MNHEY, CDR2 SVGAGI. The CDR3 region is CASSARDTPNYGYTF. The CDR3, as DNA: TGTGCCAGCTCGGCCCGAGACACCCCTAACTATGGCTACACCTTC.

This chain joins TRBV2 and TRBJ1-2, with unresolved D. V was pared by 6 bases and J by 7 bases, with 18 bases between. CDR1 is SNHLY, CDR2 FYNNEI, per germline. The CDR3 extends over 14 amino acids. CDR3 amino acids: CASRNPLRNGGYTF. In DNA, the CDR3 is TGTGCCAGCAGGAATCCTCTCAGGAATGGTGGCTACACCTTC.

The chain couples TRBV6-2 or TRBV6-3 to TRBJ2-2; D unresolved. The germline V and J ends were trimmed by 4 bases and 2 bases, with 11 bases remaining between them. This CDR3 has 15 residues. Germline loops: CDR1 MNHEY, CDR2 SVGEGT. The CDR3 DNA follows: TGTGCCAGCAGTTTGCGAGCCGAAAACACCGGGGAGCTGTTTTTT. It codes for CASSLRAENTGELFF.

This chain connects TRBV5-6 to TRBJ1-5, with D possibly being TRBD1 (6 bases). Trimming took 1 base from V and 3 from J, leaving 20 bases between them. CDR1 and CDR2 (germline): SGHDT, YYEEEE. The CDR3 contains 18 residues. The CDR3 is CASSLRYVGGGPNQPQHF. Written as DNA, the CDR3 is TGTGCCAGCAGCTTGCGCTACGTAGGGGGGGGGCCCAATCAGCCCCAGCATTTT.

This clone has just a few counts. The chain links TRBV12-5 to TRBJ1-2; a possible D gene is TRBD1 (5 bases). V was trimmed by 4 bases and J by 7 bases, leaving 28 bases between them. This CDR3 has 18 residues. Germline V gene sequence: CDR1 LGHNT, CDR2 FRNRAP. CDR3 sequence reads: CASGSRETQPDNGPGYTF. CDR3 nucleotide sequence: TGTGCTAGTGGTTCCCGCGAGACCCAACCGGACAACGGCCCTGGCTACACCTTC.

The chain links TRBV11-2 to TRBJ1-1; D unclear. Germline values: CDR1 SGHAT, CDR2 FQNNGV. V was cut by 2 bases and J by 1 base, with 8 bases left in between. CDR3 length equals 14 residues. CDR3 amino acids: CASSLSSRNTEAFF. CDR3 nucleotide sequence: TGTGCCAGCAGCTTAAGTAGTCGGAACACTGAAGCTTTCTTT.

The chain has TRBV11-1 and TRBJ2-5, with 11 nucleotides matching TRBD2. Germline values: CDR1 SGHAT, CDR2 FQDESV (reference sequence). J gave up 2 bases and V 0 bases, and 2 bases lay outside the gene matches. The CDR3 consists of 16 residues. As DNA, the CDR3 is TGTGCCAGCAGCTTAGCCGGGACTAGCGGACAAGAGACCCAGTACTTC. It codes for CASSLAGTSGQETQYF.

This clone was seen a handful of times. CDR3 nucleotide sequence: TGTGCCAGCAGCCAAGGCCCAGCGGATGGGTACGAGCAGTACTTC. Translating it yields CASSQGPADGYEQYF. The rearrangement uses TRBV4-2 and TRBJ2-7; D possibly corresponds to TRBD2 (5 bases). The CDR3 has 15 residues. CDR1 LGHNA and CDR2 YNFKEQ come from the germline V gene. V dropped 1 base and J dropped 4 bases, with 14 bases sitting between them.